Listed here are 29 T cell receptor beta chains from one sample, sequenced in a study of T cells in Graves' hyperthyroidism and ophthalmopathy. TCR beta CDR3 region amplification was performed from RNA transcripts. RT-PCR in the first round (using the HTBI primer set) targeted the TCR CDR3. One entry per CDR3 protein, called by TCRdb with MiXCR from the multiplex PCR reads. The table lists fewer than 40,000 distinct CDR3 sequences, 40% to 65% of them singletons. The sequencing sample was made of blood. Receptor source: a woman in her thirties or forties with Graves' ophthalmopathy.

This clonotype was seen repeatedly, ten times or more. This rearrangement joins TRBV15 to TRBJ2-4, with 11 bases matching TRBD2. The CDR3 loop spans 17 amino acids. Per germline, CDR1 LNHNV and CDR2 YYDKDF (reference sequence). The V and J ends lost 2 bases and 3 bases, in that order; junction bases with no gene match: 6. Written as DNA, the CDR3 is TGTGCCACCAGCAGATCCCTAGCGGGGGGCCACAAAAACATTCAGTACTTC. Translation: CATSRSLAGGHKNIQYF.

The chain uses TRBV20-1 and TRBJ1-1, with 7 bases matching TRBD1. The junction had 2 bases not matched to a gene; V was cut back by 6 bases and J by 1 base. CDR3 length equals 12 residues. Germline CDR1 is DFQATT and CDR2 is SNEGSKA (reference sequence). CDR3 DNA: TGCAGTGCGAGACAGGGGAACACTGAAGCTTTCTTT. This translates into CSARQGNTEAFF.

This clonotype occurred many times. The CDR3 DNA is TGTGCCAGTAGACAGGGGGCGCTGGCTACCGGGGAGCTGTTTTTT. This gives the protein CASRQGALATGELFF. The J gene is TRBJ2-2, the V gene TRBV19; 9 bases align to TRBD1. The V and J ends lost 6 bases and 5 bases, in that order; junction bases with no gene match: 7. The CDR3 contains 15 residues. In germline, CDR1 is LNHDA, CDR2 SQIVND (reference sequence).

This clonotype has at least ten counts. This sequence joins TRBV7-2 and TRBJ2-5; 10 nucleotides align to TRBD2. CDR3 length equals 15 residues. After removal of 3 bases from V and 5 bases from J, the junction contained 6 bases not matched to a gene. The V gene's germline CDR1 is SGHTA and CDR2 FQGNSA. The CDR3 DNA reads as TGTGCCAGCAGCTTTAGCGGGGGGATCGGTGAGACCCAGTACTTC. The encoded protein is CASSFSGGIGETQYF.

V usage is TRBV7-2 and J usage is TRBJ2-5, with 8 bases matching TRBD1. Germline trimming cut 4 bases from V and 1 base from J; bases unmatched to any gene: 2. Germline V CDR1 and CDR2: SGHTA, FQGNSA. This CDR3 is 14 amino acids long. The CDR3 bases are TGTGCCAGCAGCTCCGGACAGGGCCAAGAGACCCAGTACTTC. Its translation: CASSSGQGQETQYF.

The sample holds a few counts of this clonotype. Here the CDR3 omits its conserved ending phenylalanine or tryptophan, so a read error is the likely source. No DNA is shown, since the ends of the CDR3 on it are uncertain; the CDR3 is the one TCRdb lists. V gene TRBV7-9 combines with J gene TRBJ1-1. Germline CDR1 SEHNR, CDR2 FQNEAQ (reference sequence). The CDR3 length equals 15 residues, ends included. CDR3: CASSLPQRGNTEASI.

This clonotype was seen at least ten times. The V and J genes are TRBV6-5 and TRBJ2-7; 12 bases align to TRBD2. The CDR3 length is 19 residues. The trim removed 0 bases at V and 3 bases at J, leaving 12 bases unmatched. In germline, CDR1 is MNHEY, CDR2 SVGAGI. The CDR3 is CASSYSGRMTSGSIYEQYF. CDR3 nucleotides: TGTGCCAGCAGTTACTCGGGTAGGATGACTAGCGGGAGTATCTACGAGCAGTACTTC.

Worth noting for this clonotype: The junction departs from the called germline gene at one end, perhaps through a read error. V gene TRBV5-4 combines with J gene TRBJ1-4, with D maybe TRBD1 (6 bases). CDR1 is SGHNT and CDR2 is YYREEE in the germline V gene (reference sequence). This CDR3 has 15 amino acids. CDR3 sequence reads: CASNKGGDTDEKLVF. In DNA form, the CDR3 reads TGTGCCAGCAACAAAGGGGGGGACACTGATGAAAAACTGGTTTTT.

This clonotype was found once. This clone may be a read error of a much larger clone one base away. This sequence joins TRBV3-1 and TRBJ1-1; the D gene is possibly TRBD1 (6 bases). This CDR3 comprises 12 residues. Germline loops: CDR1 LGHDT, CDR2 YNNKEL (reference sequence). CDR3 region: CASSQGDTETFF. The DNA for the CDR3 is TGTGCCAGCAGCCAAGGGGACACTGAAACTTTCTTT.

Of note for this clonotype: The junction departs from the called germline gene at one end, perhaps through a read error. CDR3 sequence reads: CASRYIGTGGTEAFF. DNA for the CDR3: TGCGCCAGCAGATACATCGGGACAGGCGGCACGGAAGCGTTCTTT. This chain uses TRBV5-1 with TRBJ1-1, with 8 bases aligning to TRBD1. CDR1 SGHRS and CDR2 YFSETQ come from the germline V gene. The CDR3 covers 15 residues.

The rearrangement uses TRBV20-1 and TRBJ2-1; 7 nucleotides align to TRBD2. V shed 0 bases and J 1 base; nucleotides not matched to a gene: 3. Germline CDR1 DFQATT, CDR2 SNEGSKA (reference sequence). This CDR3 comprises 15 residues. CDR3 nucleotide sequence: TGCAGTGCTAGAGACGACGGGGGGTCCTACAATGAGCAGTTCTTC. This gives the protein CSARDDGGSYNEQFF.

V usage is TRBV7-9 and J usage is TRBJ1-6, with 11 bases fitting TRBD1. CDR3 length equals 15 residues. Looked up from germline, CDR1 is SEHNR and CDR2 is FQNEAQ (reference sequence). The J segment lost 11 bases and the V segment lost 4 bases, leaving 7 bases of the junction unmatched. The CDR3 DNA reads as TGTGCCAGCAGCTCGAGGACAGGGGGCGCGACACCCCTCCACTTT. It yields the protein CASSSRTGGATPLHF.

By share of the sample, this clonotype is medium-sized. The chain has TRBV10-2 and TRBJ2-7, with D unresolved. V gave up 5 bases and J gave up 2 bases, with 7 bases separating them. In germline, CDR1 is WSHSY, CDR2 SAAADI. The CDR3 is 12 residues long. CDR3 sequence: CASSFTTYEQYF. As DNA, the CDR3 is TGCGCCAGCAGTTTTACTACCTACGAGCAGTACTTC.

By share, this clonotype ranks as medium-sized. CDR3 protein: CATSDADWQQYF. DNA of the CDR3: TGTGCCACCAGTGATGCGGACTGGCAACAGTACTTC. The chain joins TRBV24-1 to TRBJ2-7; D is possibly TRBD2 (5 bases). V was shortened by 3 bases and J by 10 bases, with 12 bases between the two germline ends. The germline V gene encodes CDR1 KGHDR and CDR2 SFDVKD. The CDR3 loop spans 12 amino acids.

The chain couples TRBV7-9 to TRBJ2-3; TRBD2 aligns across 8 bases. Germline lookup yields CDR1 SEHNR and CDR2 FQNEAQ (reference sequence). The CDR3 spans 14 residues. V lost 6 bases, J lost 2 bases, and 4 bases stayed unmatched. This chain's CDR3 is CASSSAGVTDTQYF. CDR3 DNA: TGTGCCAGCAGTTCAGCGGGAGTCACAGATACGCAGTATTTT. Combining the CDR3 with reference TRBV7-9 and TRBJ2-3 gives the whole variable domain DTGVSQNPRHKITKRGQNVTFRCDPISEHNRLYWYRQTLGQGPEFLTYFQNEAQLEKSRLLSDRFSAERPKGSFSTLEIQRTEQGDSAMYLCASSSAGVTDTQYFGPGTRLTVL.

J is TRBJ2-2 and V is TRBV6-5, with D possibly matching TRBD2 (7 bases). The CDR3 has 16 residues. V lost 0 bases to trimming and J lost 3 bases, with 11 bases between them. Germline-derived CDR1 and CDR2 are MNHEY and SVGAGI. The CDR3 is CASSYSGGAYTGELFF. CDR3 DNA sequence: TGTGCCAGCAGTTACTCGGGGGGGGCCTACACCGGGGAGCTGTTTTTT.

This clonotype was recorded many times. The rearrangement uses TRBV19 and TRBJ2-1; the D is unclear. The germline V and J ends were trimmed by 5 bases and 0 bases, with 11 bases remaining between them. Germline-derived CDR1 and CDR2 are LNHDA and SQIVND (reference sequence). The CDR3 covers 15 residues. The CDR3 here is CASSPYRSSYNEQFF. DNA of the CDR3: TGTGCCAGTAGTCCCTACCGGAGCTCCTACAATGAGCAGTTCTTC.

The rearrangement uses TRBV7-8 and TRBJ1-1; tentatively, D is TRBD1 (6 bases). This CDR3 is built from 13 residues. The V gene's germline CDR1 is SGHVS and CDR2 FQNEAQ. V was clipped by 5 bases and J by 6 bases, with 13 bases between them. The CDR3 loop reads CASSPGAGAEAFF. DNA for the CDR3: TGTGCCAGCAGCCCAGGGGCCGGCGCTGAAGCTTTCTTT.

The genes are TRBV6-5 and TRBJ1-1; 8 positions match TRBD1. Germline-derived CDR1 and CDR2 are MNHEY and SVGAGI. Trimming cost V 10 bases and J 10 bases; bases outside gene matches: 17. There are 14 residues in the CDR3. CDR3 region: CATSYFPDRAGAFF. The CDR3 coding sequence is TGTGCCACCAGCTACTTTCCGGACAGGGCGGGAGCTTTCTTT.

This clonotype has a count of ten or more. The V call is TRBV4-3, the J call TRBJ2-6; D not resolved. This CDR3 has 17 amino acids. CDR1 is LGHNA and CDR2 is YSLEER in the germline V gene. Trimming took 4 bases from V and 0 from J, leaving 13 bases between them. As DNA, the CDR3 is TGCGCCAGCAGCCGTGGGCAGTTGAGCTCTGGGGCCAACGTCCTGACTTTC. It translates to CASSRGQLSSGANVLTF.

The genes are TRBV29-1 and TRBJ2-3; D unclear. Germline CDR1 is SQVTM and CDR2 is ANQGSEA. Deletions cut 4 bases from V and 5 bases from J, with 10 bases between. The CDR3 contains 12 residues. CDR3 DNA: TGCAGCGTTGTGAGTGAGGTAGATACGCAGTATTTT. Amino acids: CSVVSEVDTQYF.

The J gene is TRBJ2-2, the V gene TRBV5-1; possible D gene TRBD1, 6 bases. V lost 0 bases and J 13 bases, leaving 19 bases between the germline ends. The germline CDR1 and CDR2 sequences are SGHRS and YFSETQ. This CDR3 region has 15 residues. DNA of the CDR3: TGCGCCAGCAGCTTGGGGACAAGGAACACCAGGGGGCTGTTTTTT. Its translation is CASSLGTRNTRGLFF.

This clonotype occurred many times. The CDR3 here is CAAGTENSPLHF. The CDR3 region has the DNA TGTGCCGCTGGGACAGAAAATTCACCCCTCCACTTT. V gene TRBV27 combines with J gene TRBJ1-6, with 7 bases that match TRBD1. The junction had 5 bases not matched to a gene; V was cut back by 11 bases and J by 7 bases. The germline V gene encodes CDR1 MNHEY and CDR2 SMNVEV (reference sequence). The CDR3 covers 12 residues.

The chain combines TRBV19 with TRBJ2-7; D might be TRBD2 (5 bases). V gave up 3 bases and J gave up 5 bases, with 17 bases separating them. Germline CDR1 reads LNHDA; CDR2 reads SQIVND (reference sequence). CDR3 length: 15 residues. The CDR3 sequence: CASSIEANTGDEQYF. In DNA form, the CDR3 reads TGTGCCAGTAGTATTGAAGCGAACACCGGGGACGAGCAGTACTTC.

This clonotype has at least ten counts. The gene calls are TRBV14 and TRBJ2-3; D is possibly TRBD1 (7 bases). Trimming removed 0 bases at V and 3 bases at J, with 13 bases between. Germline CDR1 and CDR2: SGHDN and FVKESK. The CDR3 is made up of 16 amino acids. CDR3 region: CASSQDRGVRTDTQYF. The CDR3 DNA reads TGTGCCAGCAGCCAAGACAGGGGGGTAAGAACAGATACGCAGTATTTT.

In this sample, this clonotype turned up a few times. CDR3 residues: CASSPWGTGSGNTIYF. CDR3 DNA sequence: TGTGCCAGCTCACCATGGGGGACCGGCTCTGGAAACACCATATATTTT. The V gene is TRBV18, the J gene TRBJ1-3; D is perhaps TRBD1 (5 bases). V lost 2 bases and J 0 bases, leaving 11 bases between the germline ends. The CDR3 sequence is 16 residues long. Germline CDR1 is KGHSH and CDR2 is LQKENI.

This sequence joins TRBV5-4 and TRBJ1-6; tentatively, D is TRBD1 (6 bases). Trimming removed 1 base from V and 10 bases from J, with 12 bases in between. Germline loops: CDR1 SGHNT, CDR2 YYREEE (reference sequence). CDR3 length: 14 residues. The CDR3: CASSLWGAGSPLHF. The CDR3 DNA reads TGTGCCAGCAGCTTGTGGGGGGCAGGGTCACCCCTCCACTTT.

This clonotype was seen just once. The J gene is TRBJ1-2, the V gene TRBV29-1; 8 bases agree with TRBD1. This CDR3 is built from 10 residues. J lost 12 bases, V lost 5 bases, and 5 bases had no gene match. Germline CDR1 SQVTM, CDR2 ANQGSEA. The CDR3 bases are TGCAGCGTTATGACAGGGGTGAACACCTTC. Protein: CSVMTGVNTF.

A word on this clonotype: This could be a read error, since a much larger clone is one nucleotide away. The CDR3, as DNA: TGTGCCAGCAGGGAAGGACGAGCCCATGAGCAGTTCTTC. Protein sequence: CASREGRAHEQFF. This chain joins TRBV28 and TRBJ2-1; D remains unclear. CDR1 and CDR2 (germline): MDHEN, SYDVKM. Trimming cost V 6 bases and J 8 bases, with 14 bases left between them. The length of the CDR3 is 13 residues.